The entry that follows covers one T cell receptor (beta chain) sequence. The CDR3 is 14 amino acids. J lost 7 bases, V lost 6 bases, and 6 bases had no gene match. CDR1 is SEHNR and CDR2 is FQNEAQ in the germline V gene (reference sequence). MiXCR was run by TCRdb on the RT-PCR reads, yielding one entry per CDR3 protein. The data contain about 150,000 distinct CDR3 sequences, over 35% of them seen just once; the ten biggest clones take up around 50%. The data belong to a study of patients and donors after allogeneic stem cell transplantation. This sequence joins TRBV7-9 and TRBJ1-4; 9 nucleotides align to TRBD1. Sequencing input: blood, either unsorted or a sorted T cell fraction (not recorded which). This receptor was obtained from a human donor who was either an allogeneic HSCT recipient or a stem cell or donor lymphocyte infusion donor (not recorded which). It is not recorded whose cells these are; they may come from a transplant donor. The CDR3, as DNA: TGTGCCAGCAGACCCGACAGGGGGTCTGAAAAACTGTTTTTT. It translates to CASRPDRGSEKLFF. Looking up the rest from reference TRBV7-9 and TRBJ1-4 gives the full variable domain: DTGVSQNPRHKITKRGQNVTFRCDPISEHNRLYWYRQTLGQGPEFLTYFQNEAQLEKSRLLSDRFSAERPKGSFSTLEIQRTEQGDSAMYLCASRPDRGSEKLFFGSGTQLSVL.